This record looks at one T cell receptor (beta chain) sequence and its context. V shed 3 bases and J 4 bases; nucleotides not matched to a gene: 4. This CDR3 region has 14 residues. Per germline, CDR1 SEHNR and CDR2 FQNEAQ (reference sequence). The data stem from a study of cytomegalovirus exposure and HLA in healthy donors. PCR involved 60 Vbeta and 13 Jbeta primers. TCRdb keeps only in-frame clones here, not all; method: immunoSEQ multiplex PCR. The sample lists around 150,000 clones; 75% were seen once. The sequence was collected from a woman aged 40 to 49 in good health and CMV-seropositive. Sequencing input: PBMCs. The chain joins TRBV7-9 to TRBJ1-2; 8 nucleotides match TRBD1. In DNA form, the CDR3 reads TGTGCCAGCAGCTTGGGACAGGCCTTCTATGGCTACACCTTC. It codes for CASSLGQAFYGYTF. Full variable domain (outside the CDR3, taken from reference TRBV7-9 and TRBJ1-2): DTGVSQNPRHKITKRGQNVTFRCDPISEHNRLYWYRQTLGQGPEFLTYFQNEAQLEKSRLLSDRFSAERPKGSFSTLEIQRTEQGDSAMYLCASSLGQAFYGYTFGSGTRLTVV.